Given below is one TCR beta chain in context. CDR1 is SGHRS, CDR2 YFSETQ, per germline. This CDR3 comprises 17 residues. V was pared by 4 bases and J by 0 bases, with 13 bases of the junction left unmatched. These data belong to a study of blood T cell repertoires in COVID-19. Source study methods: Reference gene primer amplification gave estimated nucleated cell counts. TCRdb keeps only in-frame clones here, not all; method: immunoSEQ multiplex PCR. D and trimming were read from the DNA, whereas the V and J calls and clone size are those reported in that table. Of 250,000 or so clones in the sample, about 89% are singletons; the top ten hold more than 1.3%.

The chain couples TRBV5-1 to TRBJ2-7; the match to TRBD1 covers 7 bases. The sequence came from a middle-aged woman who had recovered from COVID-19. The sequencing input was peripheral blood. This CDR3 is CASSLSPGQALSYEQYF. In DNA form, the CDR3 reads TGCGCCAGCAGCCTTTCCCCAGGACAGGCTCTCTCCTACGAGCAGTACTTC.